A single sample is the source of the 12 T cell receptor beta chains below, sequenced in a study of blood T cell repertoires in COVID-19 (dated by TCRdb to about 2020). The library was built by means of the immunoSEQ multiplex PCR assay. The immuneACCESS repertoire file appears here via TCRdb, limited to in-frame rearrangements. These files lack a portion of the clones; in checked studies, under half of the deficit traces to unresolved V genes, and the cause of the others is not known. The sample has approximately 110,000 clones on record, around 88% of them singletons. Jointly, the top ten make up roughly 5.4% of the sample. The sample consisted of peripheral blood. These receptors were obtained from a human donor in a cohort sampled during active COVID-19.

This sequence joins TRBV4-1 and TRBJ2-3; TRBD2 matches 10 bases. V lost 4 bases to trimming and J lost 6 bases; unmatched junction nucleotides: 10. The germline V gene encodes CDR1 MGHRA and CDR2 YSYEKL. The CDR3 loop spans 16 amino acids. This CDR3 reads CASSPWASGRVDTQYF. CDR3 sequence (DNA): TGCGCCAGCAGCCCCTGGGCAAGCGGGAGGGTCGATACGCAGTATTTT.

The J gene is TRBJ2-7, the V gene TRBV12-3 or TRBV12-4, with a weak D call TRBD2 (6 bases). V dropped 4 bases and J dropped 6 bases, with 10 bases sitting between them. The CDR3 length is 12 residues. The CDR3 region has the DNA TGTGCCAGCAGTTGGGACGGGGGCGAGCAGTACTTC. Its translation is CASSWDGGEQYF.

The chain carries TRBV5-4 and TRBJ1-2; perhaps TRBD1 as D (5 bases). The CDR3 runs 15 residues. Per the germline V gene, CDR1 is SGHNT and CDR2 is YYREEE (reference sequence). Deletions cut 0 bases from V and 7 bases from J, with 16 bases between. The CDR3 nucleotides are TGTGCCAGCAGCTTGGAGGTGGGGGGGTTTGCTGGCTACACCTTC. Amino acid sequence: CASSLEVGGFAGYTF. The entire variable domain, with the rest obtained from reference TRBV5-4 and TRBJ1-2, is as follows: ETGVTQSPTHLIKTRGQQVTLRCSSQSGHNTVSWYQQALGQGPQFIFQYYREEENGRGNFPPRFSGLQFPNYSSELNVNALELDDSALYLCASSLEVGGFAGYTFGSGTRLTVV.

The chain links TRBV7-2 to TRBJ2-1; TRBD2 agrees at 9 bases. The CDR3 is made up of 16 amino acids. Germline CDR1 and CDR2: SGHTA and FQGNSA. V shed 5 bases, J shed 8 bases, and the junction held 13 bases outside the gene matches. The CDR3 spells CASSRSLAGPLHEQFF. The CDR3 region has the DNA TGTGCCAGCAGCAGATCACTAGCGGGCCCTCTCCATGAGCAGTTCTTC.

The rearrangement links TRBV4-1 to TRBJ2-7; TRBD1 agrees at 7 bases. Germline trimming cut 0 bases from V and 4 bases from J; bases unmatched to any gene: 12. Germline V lookup: CDR1 MGHRA, CDR2 YSYEKL. The CDR3 totals 17 residues. CDR3 residues: CASSQEPRGTVRYEQYF. Here the CDR3 DNA reads TGCGCCAGCAGCCAAGAACCAAGGGGGACAGTAAGGTACGAGCAGTACTTC.

The gene calls are TRBV5-1 and TRBJ1-4; TRBD1 agrees at 10 bases. V shed 0 bases, J shed 3 bases, and the junction held 2 bases outside the gene matches. Germline V gene lookup returns CDR1 SGHRS and CDR2 YFSETQ. The CDR3 is 16 amino acids. The CDR3 sequence: CASSLGDRGPNEKLFF. Written as DNA, the CDR3 is TGCGCCAGCAGCTTGGGGGACAGGGGTCCTAATGAAAAACTGTTTTTT.

The chain links TRBV6-6 to TRBJ1-1; the match to TRBD1 covers 7 bases. The CDR3 is 13 residues long. Germline V CDR1 and CDR2: MNHNY, SVGAGI (reference sequence). Trimming removed 5 bases from V and 7 bases from J; junction bases left unmatched: 7. CDR3 sequence: CASSPPTGIEAFF. As DNA, the CDR3 is TGTGCCAGCAGTCCTCCGACAGGGATTGAAGCTTTCTTT.

This chain joins TRBV19 and TRBJ2-1; a possible D gene is TRBD2 (7 bases). Germline CDR1 and CDR2: LNHDA and SQIVND (reference sequence). The CDR3 loop spans 16 amino acids. Trimming shortened V by 0 bases and J by 2 bases, and 11 bases separated the two germline ends. CDR3 in DNA: TGTGCCAGTAGTATAGATCTGCGGGGGCCCTACAATGAGCAGTTCTTC. Protein sequence: CASSIDLRGPYNEQFF.

The gene calls are TRBV7-3 and TRBJ2-1; D is perhaps TRBD2 (6 bases). This CDR3 is built from 15 residues. In germline, CDR1 is SGHTA, CDR2 FQGTGA. Trimming removed 5 bases from V and 4 bases from J, with 15 bases in between. The CDR3 region has the DNA TGTGCCAGCAGCCCCCCAGGCGGAGGGTACAATGAGCAGTTCTTC. This codes for CASSPPGGGYNEQFF.

The V call is TRBV28, the J call TRBJ2-7; D is undetermined. Looked up from germline, CDR1 is MDHEN and CDR2 is SYDVKM. Trimming took 5 bases from V and 2 from J, leaving 7 bases between them. CDR3 length equals 12 residues. CDR3 in DNA: TGTGCCAGCAGTCCCCCGGCCTACGAGCAGTACTTC. This codes for CASSPPAYEQYF. Full variable domain (outside the CDR3, taken from reference TRBV28 and TRBJ2-7): DVKVTQSSRYLVKRTGEKVFLECVQDMDHENMFWYRQDPGLGLRLIYFSYDVKMKEKGDIPEGYSVSREKKERFSLILESASTNQTSMYLCASSPPAYEQYFGPGTRLTVT.

The rearrangement joins TRBV2 to TRBJ1-1, with a possible D match to TRBD1 (5 bases). Germline values: CDR1 SNHLY, CDR2 FYNNEI. V was trimmed by 3 bases and J by 5 bases, leaving 13 bases between them. The CDR3 contains 14 residues. CDR3 sequence (DNA): TGTGCCAGCAGTGATGTGGTGGGGCATACTGAAGCTTTCTTT. Its protein is CASSDVVGHTEAFF.

V gene TRBV21-1 combines with J gene TRBJ1-5; TRBD1, as called in the table, went unchecked against the DNA. TRBV21-1 is a documented pseudogene. This CDR3 spans 15 amino acids. The CDR3 is CASSNRTGKGQPQHF. CDR3 in DNA: TGTGCCAGCAGCAACCGGACAGGTAAAGGTCAGCCCCAGCATTTT.